This T cell receptor beta chain was sequenced in a study of blood T cell repertoires in COVID-19. Study context: Some COVID-19 samples were acute and others convalescent; all came from the United States, Italy and Spain.

The germline CDR1 and CDR2 sequences are LNHDA and SQIVND (reference sequence). The CDR3 is 15 amino acids. V was pared by 5 bases and J by 3 bases, with 9 bases of the junction left unmatched. This clone has just a few counts. In the authors' methods: Nucleated cell number was recorded as an estimate derived from reference gene primer amplification. Assay: immunoSEQ multiplex PCR; the TCRdb copy retains only in-frame clones and omits some. V and J calls and clone size come straight from that table; D and trimming were deduced from the DNA. This sample yields approximately 310,000 clones, of which approximately 87% are seen a single time; less than 9.5% belongs to the top ten.

The chain uses TRBV19 and TRBJ2-7, with 8 bases lining up with TRBD2. Input material: peripheral blood. The receptor was derived from a woman aged 50 to 65 who had recovered from COVID-19. DNA of the CDR3: TGTGCCAGTAGTCTCCTTAGCGGGGCTATCTACGAGCAGTACTTC. This encodes CASSLLSGAIYEQYF.